Below are 25 T cell receptor beta chains sequenced from a single sample in a study of beta chain features in type 1 diabetes. Their antigen targets remain unknown. Notes on the study in general: A moderate, significant TCRB CDR3 shortening appeared in type 1 diabetes across four CD4+ subsets.

The study reverse transcribed the entire isolated RNA, so it sequenced expressed TCRB transcripts. Sequencing was performed with immunoSEQ multiplex PCR; in TCRdb, only in-frame clones are kept and a portion is missing. The sample lists 300,000 to 450,000 clones; 9.6% were seen once. Source material: central memory CD4+ T cells from blood. The receptors derive from a man aged 25 to 40 with type 1 diabetes.

This clone showed up just a few times. The chain uses TRBV7-3 and TRBJ2-1, with TRBD1 identical over 11 bases. Germline-derived CDR1 and CDR2 are SGHTA and FQGTGA. The CDR3 is 17 amino acids. The ends lost 2 bases at V and 5 bases at J; junction bases unmatched: 8. The CDR3 region has the DNA TGTGCCAGCAGCTTAGGACAGGGGGCTAGGACTAACAATGAGCAGTTCTTC. This sequence encodes CASSLGQGARTNNEQFF.

This clone was detected many times. The gene calls are TRBV19 and TRBJ1-2; the D is unclear. Looked up from germline, CDR1 is LNHDA and CDR2 is SQIVND (reference sequence). Trimming took off 6 bases at V and 10 bases at J, with 18 bases between the two ends. This CDR3 has 13 amino acids. CDR3 sequence reads: CASRDAPGRDYTF. The CDR3 coding sequence is TGTGCCAGTAGAGACGCTCCGGGCCGGGACTACACCTTC.

There are a few counts of this clone. The sample holds other DNA sequences that translate to the same CDR3. V gene TRBV5-1 combines with J gene TRBJ2-3; D is possibly TRBD1 (5 bases). CDR1 and CDR2 (germline): SGHRS, YFSETQ. V was clipped by 4 bases and J by 4 bases, with 7 bases between them. This CDR3 contains 12 residues. In DNA form, the CDR3 reads TGCGCCAGCAGCCCAGGGTCAGATACGCAGTATTTT. As protein: CASSPGSDTQYF.

This clone was detected a few times. The V call is TRBV6-4, the J call TRBJ2-1; D perhaps matches TRBD1 (5 bases). There are 14 residues in the CDR3. Deletions cut 3 bases from V and 4 bases from J, with 10 bases between. Germline V gene lookup returns CDR1 MRHNA and CDR2 SNTAGT. In DNA form, the CDR3 reads TGTGCCAGCAGTGATCAGGACAAGTACAATGAGCAGTTCTTC. This translates into CASSDQDKYNEQFF.

This clone turned up a few times. The rearrangement uses TRBV27 and TRBJ1-4, with D possibly TRBD1 on 5 matching bases. The CDR3 spans 14 residues. V was clipped by 3 bases and J by 7 bases, with 12 bases between them. Germline CDR1 and CDR2: MNHEY and SMNVEV (reference sequence). CDR3 sequence (DNA): TGTGCCAGCAGTTTGAACAGGCAGGTTGAAAAACTGTTTTTT. It specifies CASSLNRQVEKLFF. Full variable domain (rest looked up from reference TRBV27 and TRBJ1-4): EAQVTQNPRYLITVTGKKLTVTCSQNMNHEYMSWYRQDPGLGLRQIYYSMNVEVTDKGDVPEGYKVSRKEKRNFPLILESPSPNQTSLYFCASSLNRQVEKLFFGSGTQLSVL.

At least ten counts were recorded for this clone. Within the sample, other DNA sequences also encode this same CDR3. The CDR3 region is CASSLALAGADTQYF. The DNA for the CDR3 is TGCGCCAGCAGCTTGGCCCTAGCGGGAGCAGATACGCAGTATTTT. This chain connects TRBV5-1 to TRBJ2-3, with 10 bases aligning to TRBD2. CDR1 is SGHRS, CDR2 YFSETQ, per germline. The CDR3 has 15 residues. The V gene end was trimmed by 0 bases and the J gene end by 4 bases; junction bases not matched to a gene: 2.

This chain connects TRBV7-9 to TRBJ2-1; D may be TRBD1 (6 bases). V was shortened by 1 base and J by 9 bases, with 25 bases between the two germline ends. The V gene's germline CDR1 is SEHNR and CDR2 FQNEAQ (reference sequence). This CDR3 is built from 18 residues. CDR3 in DNA: TGTGCCAGCAGCTTAGATCAATCCGGGTCTGCAGCAGGGGCTGAGCAGTTCTTC. Translating gives CASSLDQSGSAAGAEQFF.

V gene TRBV7-2 combines with J gene TRBJ2-1, with D perhaps TRBD1 or TRBD2 (5 bases each). The ends were cut back, 6 bases at V and 3 bases at J, with 15 bases in the middle. The CDR3 loop spans 15 amino acids. Looked up from germline, CDR1 is SGHTA and CDR2 is FQGNSA. The CDR3: CASRRPGRNYNEQFF. DNA for the CDR3: TGTGCCAGCAGAAGACCAGGGAGAAACTACAATGAGCAGTTCTTC. The whole variable domain, filled in from reference TRBV7-2 and TRBJ2-1, reads GAGVSQSPSNKVTEKGKDVELRCDPISGHTALYWYRQSLGQGLEFLIYFQGNSAPDKSGLPSDRFSAERTGGSVSTLTIQRTQQEDSAVYLCASRRPGRNYNEQFFGPGTRLTVL.

This clone was counted a few times. The J gene is TRBJ2-5, the V gene TRBV7-9; a weak D match, TRBD2 (6 bases). Germline V CDR1 and CDR2: SEHNR, FQNEAQ (reference sequence). The ends were cut back, 3 bases at V and 2 bases at J, with 10 bases in the middle. The CDR3 is 14 amino acids. The CDR3 region is CASSLLGTQETQYF. The CDR3 DNA follows: TGTGCCAGCAGCTTGCTTGGGACTCAAGAGACCCAGTACTTC.

This clone was observed a few times. The rearrangement links TRBV9 to TRBJ1-2; 9 bases agree with TRBD1. V lost 0 bases to trimming and J lost 5 bases; unmatched junction nucleotides: 5. The CDR3 has 15 amino acids. The germline V gene encodes CDR1 SGDLS and CDR2 YYNGEE. This chain's CDR3 is CASSVAPDRGYGYTF. The CDR3 bases are TGTGCCAGCAGCGTAGCTCCGGACAGGGGTTATGGCTACACCTTC.

The chain has TRBV6-6 and TRBJ1-2, with a possible D match to TRBD1 (5 bases). The V gene's germline CDR1 is MNHNY and CDR2 SVGAGI (reference sequence). The length of the CDR3 is 13 residues. V lost 7 bases to trimming and J lost 5 bases, with 14 bases between them. The CDR3 nucleotides are TGTGCCAGCAATCGGGGCGCAGAATATGGCTACACCTTC. It codes for CASNRGAEYGYTF.

This clone was detected a few times. V gene TRBV11-1 combines with J gene TRBJ1-1; 7 nucleotides line up with TRBD1. Germline V gives CDR1 SGHAT, CDR2 FQDESV (reference sequence). V lost 3 bases to trimming and J lost 4 bases; unmatched junction nucleotides: 8. This CDR3 is built from 15 residues. CDR3 sequence (DNA): TGTGCCAGCAGCTTCTCCGGGACAGTGGGCACTGAAGCTTTCTTT. It encodes CASSFSGTVGTEAFF. The full variable domain, completed using reference TRBV11-1 and TRBJ1-1, is EAEVAQSPRYKITEKSQAVAFWCDPISGHATLYWYRQILGQGPELLVQFQDESVVDDSQLPKDRFSAERLKGVDSTLKIQPAELGDSAMYLCASSFSGTVGTEAFFGQGTRLTVV.

This chain uses TRBV11-3 with TRBJ2-2, with 10 bases lining up with TRBD1. Per the germline V gene, CDR1 is SGHNT and CDR2 is YENEEA. Losses at the gene ends were 5 bases for V and 5 bases for J; bases not matched to a gene: 5. The CDR3 is 15 residues long. The CDR3: CASSRWDRGTGELFF. Here the CDR3 DNA reads TGTGCCAGCAGCCGCTGGGACAGGGGAACCGGGGAGCTGTTTTTT. The whole variable domain, remainder taken from reference TRBV11-3 and TRBJ2-2, is EAGVVQSPRYKIIEKKQPVAFWCNPISGHNTLYWYLQNLGQGPELLIRYENEEAVDDSQLPKDRFSAERLKGVDSTLKIQPAELGDSAVYLCASSRWDRGTGELFFGEGSRLTVL.

The chain uses TRBV15 and TRBJ2-1; 8 bases are a match to TRBD1. This CDR3 region has 15 residues. Unmatched junction bases numbered 6, after V lost 7 bases and J lost 1 base. The germline V gene encodes CDR1 LNHNV and CDR2 YYDKDF (reference sequence). CDR3 sequence (DNA): TGTGCCACCATGGGCAGGGGGCTGTCCTACAATGAGCAGTTCTTC. Translation gives CATMGRGLSYNEQFF.

The gene calls are TRBV30 and TRBJ2-7; the D gene is possibly TRBD2 (7 bases). V was pared by 5 bases and J by 0 bases, with 11 bases between. In germline, CDR1 is GTSNPN, CDR2 SVGIG (reference sequence). This CDR3 has 13 residues. DNA of the CDR3: TGTGCCTGGGGGGGCGGGAGCTCCTACGAGCAGTACTTC. As protein: CAWGGGSSYEQYF.

The chain joins TRBV6-1 to TRBJ2-7; the match to TRBD1 covers 12 bases. The J segment lost 7 bases and the V segment lost 10 bases, leaving 11 bases of the junction unmatched. The CDR3 loop spans 14 amino acids. Germline V gene data show CDR1 as MNHNS and CDR2 as SASEGT. The DNA of the CDR3 is TGTGCCATTCTGACGGGGACAGGGGGCCGGGAGCAGTACTTC. Protein: CAILTGTGGREQYF.

The chain is built from TRBV7-2 and TRBJ2-1; D might be TRBD2 (5 bases). V was trimmed by 2 bases and J by 7 bases, leaving 12 bases between them. Germline V gives CDR1 SGHTA, CDR2 FQGNSA. The CDR3 loop spans 14 amino acids. Here the CDR3 DNA reads TGTGCCAGCAGCTTAACCCGGGATACAAATGAGCAGTTCTTC. Translation: CASSLTRDTNEQFF.

The V and J genes are TRBV11-3 and TRBJ1-1; the D gene is possibly TRBD1 (6 bases). This CDR3 is 15 amino acids long. Trimming removed 5 bases at V and 2 bases at J, with 15 bases between. Germline assignment: CDR1 SGHNT and CDR2 YENEEA. The chain's CDR3 is CASSQAGQSNTEAFF. The CDR3 DNA is TGTGCCAGCAGCCAAGCCGGACAGTCTAACACTGAAGCTTTCTTT.

For this clone: Mismatch with germline at one junction end may stem from a read error. The chain couples TRBV30 to TRBJ1-4; no reliable D call. The CDR3 sequence is 8 residues long. Germline V lookup: CDR1 GTSNPN, CDR2 SVGIG (reference sequence). The CDR3 DNA sequence: TGTGCCTGGGTGCACGTACTTTTT. Residues: CAWVHVLF.

This clone turned up a few times. The rearrangement links TRBV5-1 to TRBJ2-5, with a possible D match to TRBD1 (5 bases). The V end lost 0 bases, the J end lost 1 base, and 16 bases lay between the germline ends. The length of the CDR3 is 17 residues. Germline CDR1 and CDR2: SGHRS and YFSETQ. CDR3 residues: CASSLGPAGPLQETQYF. DNA of the CDR3: TGCGCCAGCAGCTTGGGGCCCGCAGGGCCGCTCCAAGAGACCCAGTACTTC.

As concerns this clone: At one of its ends the junction is not consistent with the germline gene, which may arise from a read error. The chain links TRBV5-4 to TRBJ1-1; TRBD1 matches at 8 bases. Germline V CDR1 and CDR2: SGHNT, YYREEE (reference sequence). CDR3 length: 16 residues. For the CDR3, the DNA is TGCGCCAGCAGCCCCGGACAGGGCAGGATGGACACTGAAGCTTTCTTT. Translating gives CASSPGQGRMDTEAFF.

As regards this clone: This clone may be a read error of a much larger clone one base away. The chain carries TRBV6-1 and TRBJ2-1; TRBD2 matches 11 bases. Trimming at V came to 6 bases and at J to 3 bases, leaving 4 bases not matched to a gene. The CDR3 sequence is 15 residues long. Germline V gives CDR1 MNHNS, CDR2 SASEGT. CDR3 residues: CASRETSGNYNEQFF. The CDR3, as DNA: TGTGCCAGCAGGGAGACTAGCGGGAACTACAATGAGCAGTTCTTC.

This clone was counted ten times or more. V is TRBV6-6 and J is TRBJ2-7; D is uncertain. CDR3 size: 11 residues. From germline, CDR1 is MNHNY and CDR2 SVGAGI (reference sequence). V shed 2 bases and J shed 5 bases, with 4 bases lying between them. CDR3 sequence reads: CASSYRNEQYF. The CDR3 DNA reads as TGTGCCAGCAGTTACCGAAACGAGCAGTACTTC.

V and J are TRBV5-1 and TRBJ2-7; 7 bases map to TRBD1. V lost 4 bases to trimming and J lost 3 bases; unmatched junction nucleotides: 7. The CDR3 is 14 residues long. CDR1 is SGHRS, CDR2 YFSETQ, per germline. The CDR3 nucleotides read TGCGCCAGCAGCCCAGGACAGGCCTACTACGAGCAGTACTTC. It yields the protein CASSPGQAYYEQYF.

V gene TRBV7-3 combines with J gene TRBJ2-1, with 8 bases fitting TRBD2. The germline V gene encodes CDR1 SGHTA and CDR2 FQGTGA. The CDR3 is 18 residues long. The trim removed 2 bases at V and 5 bases at J, leaving 14 bases unmatched. The CDR3 protein is CASSLEQGGSGTHNEQFF. CDR3 DNA sequence: TGTGCCAGCAGCTTAGAACAGGGTGGTAGCGGGACCCACAATGAGCAGTTCTTC. The full variable domain, rest sourced from reference TRBV7-3 and TRBJ2-1, is GAGVSQTPSNKVTEKGKYVELRCDPISGHTALYWYRQSLGQGPEFLIYFQGTGAADDSGLPNDRFFAVRPEGSVSTLKIQRTERGDSAVYLCASSLEQGGSGTHNEQFFGPGTRLTVL.